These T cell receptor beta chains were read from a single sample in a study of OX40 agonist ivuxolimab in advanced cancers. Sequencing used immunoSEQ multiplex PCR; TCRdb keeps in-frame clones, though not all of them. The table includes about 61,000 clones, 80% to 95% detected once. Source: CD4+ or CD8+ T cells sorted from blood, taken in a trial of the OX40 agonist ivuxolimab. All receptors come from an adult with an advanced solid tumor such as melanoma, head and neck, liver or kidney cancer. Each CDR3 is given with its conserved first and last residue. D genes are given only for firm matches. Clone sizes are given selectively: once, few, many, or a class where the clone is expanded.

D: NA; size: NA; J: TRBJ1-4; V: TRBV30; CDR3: CAWSVRGGRNEKLFF; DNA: TGTGCCTGGAGTGTACGGGGCGGACGTAATGAAAAACTGTTTTTT
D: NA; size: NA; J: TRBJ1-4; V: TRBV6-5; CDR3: CASSYPPQGWEEKLFF; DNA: TGTGCCAGCAGTTACCCTCCCCAGGGATGGGAGGAAAAACTGTTTTTT
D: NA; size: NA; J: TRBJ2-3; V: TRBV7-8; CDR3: CASSLQGTDTQYF; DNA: TGTGCCAGCAGCTTGCAGGGCACAGATACGCAGTATTTT
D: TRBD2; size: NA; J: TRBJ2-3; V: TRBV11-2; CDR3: CASSLGASGNLNTQYF; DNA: TGTGCCAGCAGCTTAGGGGCTAGCGGGAATTTAAATACGCAGTATTTT
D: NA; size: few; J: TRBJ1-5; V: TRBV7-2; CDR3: CASSLVTSNQPQHF; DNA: TGTGCCAGCAGCTTAGTTACTAGCAATCAGCCCCAGCATTTT
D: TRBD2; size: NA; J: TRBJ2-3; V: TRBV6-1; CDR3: CASSGLAGDTDTQYF; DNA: TGTGCCAGCAGTGGTCTAGCGGGGGACACAGATACGCAGTATTTT
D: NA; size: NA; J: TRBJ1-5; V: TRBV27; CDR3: CASSLWGHQPQHF; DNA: TGTGCCAGCAGTTTATGGGGGCACCAGCCCCAGCATTTT
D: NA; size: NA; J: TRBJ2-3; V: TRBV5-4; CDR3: CASSLAAGFGTDTQYF; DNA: TGTGCCAGCAGCTTGGCCGCGGGGTTTGGCACAGATACGCAGTATTTT
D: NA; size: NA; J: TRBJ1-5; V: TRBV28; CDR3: CASSSRVRGYSNQPQHF; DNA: TGTGCCAGCAGTTCTCGGGTGAGGGGTTATAGCAATCAGCCCCAGCATTTT
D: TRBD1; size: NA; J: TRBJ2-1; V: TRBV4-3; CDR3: CASSLGTGEYNEQFF; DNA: TGCGCCAGCAGCCTCGGGACAGGGGAATACAATGAGCAGTTCTTC
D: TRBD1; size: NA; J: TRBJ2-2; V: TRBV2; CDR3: CASRAGTALPGELFF; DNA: TGTGCCAGCAGGGCCGGGACAGCGCTCCCCGGGGAGCTGTTTTTT
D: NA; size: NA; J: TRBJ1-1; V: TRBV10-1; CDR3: CASSESGFMNTEAFF; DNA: TGCGCCAGCAGTGAGTCAGGATTTATGAACACTGAAGCTTTCTTT
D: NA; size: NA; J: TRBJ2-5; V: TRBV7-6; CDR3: CASSLGGGETQYF; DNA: TGTGCCAGCAGCTTAGGGGGTGGGGAGACCCAGTACTTC
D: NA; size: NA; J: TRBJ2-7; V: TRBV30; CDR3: CAWRNPSSYEQYF; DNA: TGTGCCTGGAGAAACCCGAGTTCCTACGAGCAGTACTTC
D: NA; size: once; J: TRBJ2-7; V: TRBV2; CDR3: CASSDGSSYEQYF; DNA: TGTGCCAGCAGTGACGGATCCTCCTACGAGCAGTACTTC
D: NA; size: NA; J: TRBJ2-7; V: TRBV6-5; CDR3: CASSDQGFYEQYF; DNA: TGTGCCAGCAGTGATCAGGGCTTCTACGAGCAGTACTTC
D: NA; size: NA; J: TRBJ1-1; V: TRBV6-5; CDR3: CASSYSIRNTEAFF; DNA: TGTGCCAGCAGTTACTCGATCCGTAACACTGAAGCTTTCTTT
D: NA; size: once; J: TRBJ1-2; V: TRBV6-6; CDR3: CASSTIIQTNYGYTF; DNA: TGTGCCAGCAGTACCATAATACAGACTAACTATGGCTACACCTTC